Listed below are T cell receptor beta chains from one sample, sequenced in a study of shared clonotypes between healthy human individuals. Assay used: immunoSEQ multiplex PCR; TCRdb lists only in-frame clones, some missing. The sample holds 2 million to 3 million clones, roughly 93% seen once. Source material: naive CD4+ T cells from PBMCs. The origin of the receptors is a man aged 18-30 years in good health. Some clones in this sample may be carry-over from other donors' samples. Both conserved end residues are part of each CDR3. D genes are given only for firm matches. Only part of the rows carry a size: once, few, many, or a class if the clone is expanded.

v_call,d_call,clone_size,j_call,cdr3_aa,cdr3_nt
TRBV7-3,TRBD1,NA,TRBJ2-2,CASSLGGTGVSGELFF,TGTGCCAGCAGCTTAGGTGGGACAGGGGTGTCCGGGGAGCTGTTTTTT
TRBV6-4,NA,NA,TRBJ1-4,CASSDSKQGSFNEKLFF,TGTGCCAGCAGTGACTCGAAACAGGGAAGCTTTAATGAAAAACTGTTTTTT
TRBV28,TRBD2,NA,TRBJ2-3,CASSWGTSSTDTQYF,TGTGCCAGCAGTTGGGGGACTAGCAGCACAGATACGCAGTATTTT
TRBV28,NA,NA,TRBJ2-3,CASSRREGTDTQYF,TGTGCCAGCTCTAGGAGGGAGGGCACAGATACGCAGTATTTT
TRBV7-3,NA,few,TRBJ2-1,CASSSSSYNEQFF,TGTGCCAGCAGCTCGAGCTCCTACAATGAGCAGTTCTTC
TRBV5-1,NA,NA,TRBJ1-1,CASSRIGGSDTEAFF,TGCGCCAGCAGCCGGATCGGGGGATCGGACACTGAAGCTTTCTTT
TRBV11-2,NA,NA,TRBJ2-2,CASSSPGGPNTGELFF,TGTGCCAGCAGCTCACCTGGGGGGCCGAACACCGGGGAGCTGTTTTTT
TRBV9,TRBD1,NA,TRBJ2-3,CASSVEGTATDTQYF,TGTGCCAGCAGCGTAGAAGGGACAGCCACAGATACGCAGTATTTT
TRBV7-2,NA,once,TRBJ1-2,CASSIQGHYGYTF,TGTGCCAGCAGTATACAGGGCCACTATGGCTACACCTTC
TRBV25-1,NA,NA,TRBJ1-4,CASSPTVTHEKLFF,TGTGCCAGTAGTCCGACAGTCACCCATGAAAAACTGTTTTTT
TRBV27,NA,NA,TRBJ1-3,CASGYSGNTIYF,TGTGCCAGCGGGTACTCTGGAAACACCATATATTTT
TRBV5-6,NA,NA,TRBJ1-1,CASSRQGLERTEAFF,TGTGCCAGCAGCCGTCAGGGGTTGGAACGCACTGAAGCTTTCTTT
TRBV5-1,NA,NA,TRBJ1-1,CASRTGTANTEAFF,TGCGCCAGCAGGACCGGGACGGCGAACACTGAAGCTTTCTTT
TRBV27,NA,NA,TRBJ2-1,CASSLRVRGRFDNEQFF,TGTGCCAGCAGTTTACGCGTCAGGGGGAGGTTTGACAATGAGCAGTTCTTC
TRBV5-1,NA,NA,TRBJ2-3,CASSFSYLSDTQYF,TGCGCCAGCAGCTTTTCTTACCTATCAGATACGCAGTATTTT
TRBV6-7,TRBD2,NA,TRBJ2-3,CASSYEASGISTDTQYF,TGTGCCAGCAGTTACGAGGCTAGCGGGATCAGCACAGATACGCAGTATTTT
TRBV5-1,TRBD1,once,TRBJ2-7,CASSPNLGQGKRPYSYEQYF,TGCGCCAGCAGCCCTAACCTGGGACAGGGAAAACGGCCGTACTCCTACGAGCAGTACTTC
TRBV7-9,NA,NA,TRBJ1-4,CASSLPYRATNEKLFF,TGTGCCAGCAGCTTACCCTACAGGGCAACTAATGAAAAACTGTTTTTT
TRBV7-7,NA,few,TRBJ1-1,CASSLAMNTEAFF,TGTGCCAGCAGCTTAGCGATGAACACTGAAGCTTTCTTT
TRBV7-2,NA,once,TRBJ2-5,CASSRGTQETQYF,TGTGCCAGCAGCAGAGGTACCCAAGAGACCCAGTACTTC
TRBV28,NA,NA,TRBJ2-7,CASHTGRSSYEQYF,TGTGCCAGCCACACGGGGCGGAGCTCCTACGAGCAGTACTTC
TRBV28,NA,NA,TRBJ1-5,CASTKRGYVTSNQPQHF,TGTGCCAGCACCAAGAGGGGATACGTGACTAGCAATCAGCCCCAGCATTTT
TRBV5-5,TRBD2,NA,TRBJ2-1,CASSLEPSGTYNEQFF,TGTGCCAGCAGCTTGGAGCCTAGCGGAACTTACAATGAGCAGTTCTTC
TRBV5-1,NA,NA,TRBJ2-2,CASSSNTGELFF,TGCGCCAGCAGCTCAAACACCGGGGAGCTGTTTTTT
TRBV6-1,TRBD1,NA,TRBJ1-1,CASRKTGGESTEAFF,TGTGCCAGCAGGAAGACAGGGGGCGAGAGCACTGAAGCTTTCTTT
TRBV6-1,NA,NA,TRBJ1-1,CASFGTPMNTEAFF,TGTGCCAGCTTTGGGACACCCATGAACACTGAAGCTTTCTTT
TRBV6-5,NA,NA,TRBJ1-3,CASSYSGTLSGNTIYF,TGTGCCAGCAGTTACTCGGGGACGCTCTCTGGAAACACCATATATTTT
TRBV5-4,NA,NA,TRBJ2-4,CASSKSYSLIGVIQYF,TGTGCCAGCAGCAAGTCGTACAGCCTAATCGGGGTCATTCAGTACTTC
TRBV6-6,NA,once,TRBJ1-1,CASHSPLEAFF,TGTGCCAGCCATAGCCCATTAGAAGCTTTCTTT
TRBV11-2,TRBD1,NA,TRBJ1-5,CASSSGGQGRSNQPQHF,TGTGCCAGCAGCTCAGGGGGGCAGGGGAGGAGCAATCAGCCCCAGCATTTT
TRBV15,TRBD1,NA,TRBJ1-5,CATSRRQGINQPQHF,TGTGCCACCAGCAGACGACAGGGGATAAATCAGCCCCAGCATTTT
TRBV18,NA,NA,TRBJ1-3,CASSGPLGSGNTIYF,TGTGCCAGCTCGGGACCCCTCGGATCTGGAAACACCATATATTTT
TRBV27,NA,NA,TRBJ1-1,CASSLGALNTEAFF,TGTGCCAGCAGTTTAGGTGCATTGAACACTGAAGCTTTCTTT
TRBV6-4,TRBD1,NA,TRBJ2-1,CASSIGTGPYNEQFF,TGTGCCAGCAGTATCGGGACAGGGCCCTACAATGAGCAGTTCTTC
TRBV5-4,NA,NA,TRBJ2-2,CASTTGPQAGNTGELFF,TGTGCCAGCACCACGGGGCCCCAAGCGGGGAACACCGGGGAGCTGTTTTTT
TRBV28,TRBD1,NA,TRBJ2-1,CASSGQANSYNEQFF,TGTGCCAGCAGTGGACAGGCTAATTCCTACAATGAGCAGTTCTTC
TRBV30,NA,NA,TRBJ1-2,CAWRPGVGGYTF,TGTGCCTGGAGGCCAGGGGTAGGAGGCTACACCTTC
TRBV7-2,NA,NA,TRBJ1-1,CASLYLQTEAFF,TGTGCCAGCCTATATTTACAGACTGAAGCTTTCTTT
TRBV7-9,NA,NA,TRBJ2-3,CASSPSGVGTDTQYF,TGTGCCAGCAGCCCATCTGGAGTGGGCACAGATACGCAGTATTTT
TRBV28,NA,once,TRBJ1-3,CASSDSGNTIYF,TGTGCCAGCAGTGATTCTGGAAACACCATATATTTT
TRBV28,TRBD2,NA,TRBJ2-1,CASSLGGSPHNEQFF,TGTGCCAGCAGTTTAGGCGGGAGCCCCCACAATGAGCAGTTCTTC
TRBV2,NA,NA,TRBJ2-1,CASHGVETYNEQFF,TGTGCTTCCCATGGGGTTGAGACATACAATGAGCAGTTCTTC
TRBV28,NA,NA,TRBJ2-7,CASSSRDKIYEQYF,TGTGCCAGCAGTTCCCGGGACAAGATCTACGAGCAGTACTTC
TRBV28,NA,NA,TRBJ1-1,CASSLPKLQAFF,TGTGCCAGCAGTTTACCCAAACTTCAAGCTTTCTTT
TRBV15,NA,NA,TRBJ2-5,CATSRVTGGETQYF,TGTGCCACCAGCAGAGTTACCGGGGGAGAGACCCAGTACTTC
TRBV5-1,NA,once,TRBJ2-4,CASSRWSGDGKNIQYF,TGCGCCAGCAGTCGGTGGTCGGGGGACGGCAAAAACATTCAGTACTTC
TRBV4-2,TRBD2,NA,TRBJ2-1,CASSQGGTSGISYNEQFF,TGTGCCAGCAGCCAAGGGGGGACTAGCGGGATCTCCTACAATGAGCAGTTCTTC
TRBV11-2,NA,NA,TRBJ1-1,CASSLGPGPKFPRPTEAFF,TGTGCCAGCAGCTTAGGGCCGGGACCGAAATTCCCCCGGCCCACTGAAGCTTTCTTT
TRBV2,TRBD1,NA,TRBJ1-1,CASTAQGETEAFF,TGTGCCAGTACAGCTCAGGGGGAGACTGAAGCTTTCTTT